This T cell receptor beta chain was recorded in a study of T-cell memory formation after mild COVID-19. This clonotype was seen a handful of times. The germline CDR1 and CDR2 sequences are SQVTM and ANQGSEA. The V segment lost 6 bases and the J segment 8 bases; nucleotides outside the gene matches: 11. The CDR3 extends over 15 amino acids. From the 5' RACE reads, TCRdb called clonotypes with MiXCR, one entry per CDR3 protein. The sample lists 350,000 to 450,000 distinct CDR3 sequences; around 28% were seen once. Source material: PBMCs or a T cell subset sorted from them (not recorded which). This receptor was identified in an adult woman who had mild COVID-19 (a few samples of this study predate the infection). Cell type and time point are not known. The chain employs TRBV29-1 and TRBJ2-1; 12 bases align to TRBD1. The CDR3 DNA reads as TGCAGCGTATCTCCGGGACAGGGGGCTTTCGATGAGCAGTTCTTC. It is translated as CSVSPGQGAFDEQFF.